Sequencing of this TCR beta chain was carried out in a study of STAT3 mutations in large granular lymphocyte leukemia. Across the whole study: Over half of T-LGLL patients had one or more immunosuppressive regimens.

As for this clone: The target antigen is unknown.

Deletions cut 5 bases from V and 8 bases from J, with 16 bases between. CDR3 length equals 15 residues. CDR1 SGHTA and CDR2 FQGNSA come from the germline V gene. Study findings and constraints: At least one immunodominant TCR beta clonotype appeared in every T-cell large granular lymphocyte leukemia patient. In about 30% of the 18 patients, new TCR clonotypes emerged after therapy. Samples missed the first appearance of the clone.

Generated by immunoSEQ multiplex PCR, the TCRdb table keeps only in-frame clones and is missing some. The sample holds roughly 4,500 clones; roughly 66% are singletons and the top ten take more than 35%. Sequencing input: PBMCs. The rearrangement joins TRBV7-2 to TRBJ1-6; maybe TRBD1 (6 bases). The TCR was taken from a human donor with T large granular lymphocyte leukemia. Some clones in this sample may be carry-over from other donors' samples. The CDR3 loop is CASSPRGDGYSPLHF. The CDR3 bases are TGTGCCAGCAGCCCAAGGGGGGACGGATATTCACCCCTCCACTTT.